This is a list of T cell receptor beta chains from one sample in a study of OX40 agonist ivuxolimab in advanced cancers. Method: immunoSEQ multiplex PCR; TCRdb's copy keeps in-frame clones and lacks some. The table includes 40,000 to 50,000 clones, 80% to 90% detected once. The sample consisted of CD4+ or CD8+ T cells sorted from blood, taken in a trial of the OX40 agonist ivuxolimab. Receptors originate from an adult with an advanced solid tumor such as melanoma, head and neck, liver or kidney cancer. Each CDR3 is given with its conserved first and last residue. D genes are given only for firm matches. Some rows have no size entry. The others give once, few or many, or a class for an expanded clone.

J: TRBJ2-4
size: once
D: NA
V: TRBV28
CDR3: CASSSSPSGAKNIQYF
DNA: TGTGCCAGCAGTTCCTCCCCTTCAGGAGCCAAAAACATTCAGTACTTC

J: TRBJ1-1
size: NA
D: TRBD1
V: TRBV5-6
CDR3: CASSFTGTGNTEAFF
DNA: TGTGCCAGCAGCTTTACCGGGACAGGGAACACTGAAGCTTTCTTT

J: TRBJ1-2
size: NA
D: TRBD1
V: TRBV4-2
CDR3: CASSQDMPGQGENYGYTF
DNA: TGTGCCAGCAGCCAAGATATGCCGGGACAGGGAGAGAACTATGGCTACACCTTC

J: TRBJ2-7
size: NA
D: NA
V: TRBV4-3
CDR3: CASSQDLISYEQYF
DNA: TGCGCCAGCAGCCAAGACTTAATCTCCTACGAGCAGTACTTC

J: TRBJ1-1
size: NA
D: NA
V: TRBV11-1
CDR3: CASSPAVGRDTEAFF
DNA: TGTGCCAGCAGCCCCGCCGTGGGAAGGGACACTGAAGCTTTCTTT

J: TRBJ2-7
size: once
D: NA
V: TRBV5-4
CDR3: CASNSLRGEQYF
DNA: TGTGCCAGCAACTCTTTAAGGGGAGAGCAGTACTTC

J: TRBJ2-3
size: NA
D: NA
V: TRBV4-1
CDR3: CASSQRGSFGGSDTQYF
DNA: TGCGCCAGCAGCCAGAGGGGATCTTTTGGGGGCTCGGATACGCAGTATTTT

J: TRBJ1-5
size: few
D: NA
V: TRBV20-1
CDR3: CSVGQPQHF
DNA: TGCAGTGTGGGTCAGCCCCAGCATTTT

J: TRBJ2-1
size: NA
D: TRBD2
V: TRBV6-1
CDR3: CASSDLGLAGVRNEQFF
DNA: TGTGCCAGCAGTGACCTGGGACTAGCGGGGGTTAGGAATGAGCAGTTCTTC

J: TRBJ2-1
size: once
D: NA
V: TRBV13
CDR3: CASSFQGNSYNEQFF
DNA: TGTGCCAGCAGCTTTCAGGGGAATTCCTACAATGAGCAGTTCTTC

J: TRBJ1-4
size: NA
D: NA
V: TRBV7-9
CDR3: CASRPGFQNEKLFF
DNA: TGTGCCAGCAGGCCGGGCTTTCAAAATGAAAAACTGTTTTTT

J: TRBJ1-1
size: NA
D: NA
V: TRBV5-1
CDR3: CASSLNTEAFF
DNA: TGCGCCAGCAGCCTGAACACTGAAGCTTTCTTT

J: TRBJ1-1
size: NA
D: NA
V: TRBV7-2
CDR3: CASSFWGRPNTEAFF
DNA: TGTGCCAGCAGCTTTTGGGGGCGGCCCAACACTGAAGCCTTCTTT

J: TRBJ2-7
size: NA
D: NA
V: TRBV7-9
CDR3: CASSSTGYEQYF
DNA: TGTGCCAGCAGCTCGACTGGCTACGAGCAGTACTTC

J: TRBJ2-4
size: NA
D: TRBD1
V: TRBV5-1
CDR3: CASSLQGAKNIQYF
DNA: TGCGCCAGCAGCTTACAGGGGGCCAAAAACATTCAGTACTTC

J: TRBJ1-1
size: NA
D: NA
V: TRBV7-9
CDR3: CASSEAQTGPQNEAFF
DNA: TGTGCCAGCAGCGAGGCTCAAACGGGGCCCCAAAATGAAGCTTTCTTT

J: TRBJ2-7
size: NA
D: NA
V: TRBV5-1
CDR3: CASSLYGGLDEQYF
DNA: TGCGCCAGCAGCTTGTACGGGGGTTTGGACGAGCAGTACTTC

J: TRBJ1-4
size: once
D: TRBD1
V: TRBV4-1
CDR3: CASSRTGGGMSEKLFF
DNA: TGCGCCAGCAGTCGGACAGGGGGGGGAATGTCTGAAAAACTGTTTTTT

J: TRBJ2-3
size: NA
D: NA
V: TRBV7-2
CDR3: CASSSRLFTDTQYF
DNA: TGTGCCAGCAGCTCCAGACTCTTCACAGATACGCAGTATTTT

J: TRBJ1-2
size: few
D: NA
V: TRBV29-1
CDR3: CSAHTGIGYTF
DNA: TGCAGCGCCCACACCGGGATTGGCTACACCTTC

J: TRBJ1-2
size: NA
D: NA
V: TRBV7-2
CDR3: CASRLEGPGYGYTF
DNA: TGTGCCAGCAGGTTGGAGGGGCCGGGCTATGGCTACACCTTC

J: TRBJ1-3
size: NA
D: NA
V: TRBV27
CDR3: CASSSPGPREGNTIYF
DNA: TGTGCCAGCAGTTCGCCGGGACCTAGGGAGGGAAACACCATATATTTT

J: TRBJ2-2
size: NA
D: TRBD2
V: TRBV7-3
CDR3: CASSAASGGGTGELFF
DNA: TGTGCCAGCAGCGCCGCCAGCGGGGGAGGCACCGGGGAGCTGTTTTTT

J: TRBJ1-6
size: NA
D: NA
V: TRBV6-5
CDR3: CASSYDLWGENSPLHF
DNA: TGTGCCAGCAGTTACGACCTATGGGGTGAGAATTCACCCCTCCACTTT

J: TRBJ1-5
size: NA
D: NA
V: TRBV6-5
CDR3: CASSPLWGGNQPQHF
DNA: TGTGCCAGCAGTCCTCTATGGGGGGGCAATCAGCCCCAGCATTTT

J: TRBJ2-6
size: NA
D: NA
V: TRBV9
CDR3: CASSVGIGVGSGANVLTF
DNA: TGTGCCAGCAGCGTAGGTATCGGGGTTGGGTCTGGGGCCAACGTCCTGACTTTC

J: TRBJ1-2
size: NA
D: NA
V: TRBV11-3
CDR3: CASSPGAAFYGYTF
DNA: TGTGCCAGCAGCCCGGGGGCAGCCTTCTATGGCTACACCTTC

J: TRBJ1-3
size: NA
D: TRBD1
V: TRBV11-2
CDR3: CASSLWRGTGGSGNTIYF
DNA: TGTGCCAGCAGCTTATGGCGGGGTACAGGGGGTTCTGGAAACACCATATATTTT

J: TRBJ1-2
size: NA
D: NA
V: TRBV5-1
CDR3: CASSLAGEANYGYTF
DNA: TGCGCCAGCAGCTTGGCCGGGGAAGCTAACTATGGCTACACCTTC

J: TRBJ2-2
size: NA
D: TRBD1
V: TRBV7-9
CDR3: CASSLGQGNTGELFF
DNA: TGTGCCAGCAGCTTAGGACAGGGTAACACCGGGGAGCTGTTTTTT

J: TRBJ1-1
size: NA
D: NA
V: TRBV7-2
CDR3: CASSFTEYTEAFF
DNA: TGTGCCAGCAGCTTTACAGAGTACACTGAAGCTTTCTTT

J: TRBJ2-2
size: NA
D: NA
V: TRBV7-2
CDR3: CASSSTTDTGELFF
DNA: TGTGCCAGCAGCTCAACGACAGACACCGGGGAGCTGTTTTTT

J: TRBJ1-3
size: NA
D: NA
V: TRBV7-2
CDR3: CASSTGVTGNTIYF
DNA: TGTGCCAGCAGCACGGGTGTAACTGGAAACACCATATATTTT

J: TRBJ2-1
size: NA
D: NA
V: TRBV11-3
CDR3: CASSLDRTDPNEQFF
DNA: TGTGCCAGCAGCTTAGATAGGACAGATCCTAATGAGCAGTTCTTC

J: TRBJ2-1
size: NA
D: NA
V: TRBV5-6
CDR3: CASSSGPSYNEQFF
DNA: TGTGCCAGCAGCTCGGGACCCAGCTACAATGAGCAGTTCTTC

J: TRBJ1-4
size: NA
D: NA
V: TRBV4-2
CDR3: CASSQGGAFGEKLFF
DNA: TGTGCCAGCAGCCAGGGCGGCGCCTTCGGGGAAAAACTGTTTTTT

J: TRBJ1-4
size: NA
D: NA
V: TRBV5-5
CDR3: CASTPLHQRNEKLFF
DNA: TGTGCCAGCACCCCTCTCCACCAGAGGAATGAAAAACTGTTTTTT

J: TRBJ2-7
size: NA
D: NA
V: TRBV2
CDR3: CASSGFSYEQYF
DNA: TGTGCCAGCAGTGGATTCTCCTACGAGCAGTACTTC

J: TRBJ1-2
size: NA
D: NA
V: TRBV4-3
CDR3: CASSQATYGTLGKGYTF
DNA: TGCGCCAGCAGCCAAGCGACCTACGGGACGCTCGGCAAGGGCTACACCTTC

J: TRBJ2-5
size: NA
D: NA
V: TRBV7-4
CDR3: CASSGQGGETQYF
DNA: TGTGCCAGCAGCGGCCAGGGTGGAGAGACCCAGTACTTC

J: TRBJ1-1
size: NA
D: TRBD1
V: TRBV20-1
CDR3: CSARTGSEAFF
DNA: TGCAGTGCTAGGACAGGGTCTGAAGCTTTCTTT

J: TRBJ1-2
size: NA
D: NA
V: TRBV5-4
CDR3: CASSPGENYGYTF
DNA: TGTGCCAGCAGCCCAGGGGAGAACTATGGCTACACCTTC

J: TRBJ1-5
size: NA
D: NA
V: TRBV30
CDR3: CGATMGARPNQPQHF
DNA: TGTGGGGCAACCATGGGAGCGAGGCCCAATCAGCCCCAGCATTTT

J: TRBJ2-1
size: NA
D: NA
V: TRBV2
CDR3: CASSATGSSYNEQFF
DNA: TGTGCCAGCAGCGCCACAGGGAGCTCCTACAATGAGCAGTTCTTC

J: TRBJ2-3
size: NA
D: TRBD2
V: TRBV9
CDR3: CASSVSPSGGSDTQYF
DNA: TGTGCCAGCAGCGTAAGTCCTAGCGGGGGGTCAGATACGCAGTATTTT

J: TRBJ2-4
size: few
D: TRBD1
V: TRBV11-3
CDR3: CASSPGQGAPKNIQYF
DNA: TGTGCCAGCAGCCCAGGACAGGGGGCACCCAAAAACATTCAGTACTTC

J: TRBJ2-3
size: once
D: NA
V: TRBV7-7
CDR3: CASSLGLGEFPQYF
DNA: TGTGCTAGCAGCTTAGGGTTAGGAGAGTTCCCGCAGTATTTT

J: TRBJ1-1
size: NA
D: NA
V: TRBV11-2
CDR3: CASSSAGSNTEAFF
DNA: TGTGCCAGCAGCTCCGCCGGGTCTAACACTGAAGCTTTCTTT

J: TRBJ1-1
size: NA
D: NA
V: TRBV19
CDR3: CASTQPGRESEAFF
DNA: TGTGCCAGTACCCAACCCGGTAGGGAGTCTGAAGCTTTCTTT

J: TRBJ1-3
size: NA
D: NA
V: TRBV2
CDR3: CASSSSGGNTIYF
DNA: TGTGCCAGCAGTTCCTCAGGCGGAAACACCATATATTTT

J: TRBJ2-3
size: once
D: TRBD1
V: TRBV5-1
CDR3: CASSAGDSIDYSSTDTQYF
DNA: TGCGCCAGCAGCGCCGGGGACAGCATAGATTATTCTAGCACAGATACGCAGTATTTT

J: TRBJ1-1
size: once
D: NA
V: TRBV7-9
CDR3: CASSPAGTLKEAFF
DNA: TGTGCCAGCAGCCCGGCGGGGACTCTTAAGGAAGCTTTCTTT

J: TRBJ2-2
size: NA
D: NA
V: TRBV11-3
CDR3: CASSFRRAMGELFF
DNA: TGTGCCAGCAGCTTCAGAAGGGCTATGGGGGAGCTGTTTTTT

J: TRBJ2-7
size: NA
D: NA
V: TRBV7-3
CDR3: CASSLQGRDHEQYF
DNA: TGTGCCAGCAGCTTACAAGGAAGAGATCACGAGCAGTACTTC

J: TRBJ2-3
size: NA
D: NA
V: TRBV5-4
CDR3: CASSSGRRGSTDTQYF
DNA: TGTGCCAGCAGCTCGGGACGTCGGGGGAGCACAGATACGCAGTATTTT

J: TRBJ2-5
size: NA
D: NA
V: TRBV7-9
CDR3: CASSLGGLVETQYF
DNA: TGTGCCAGCAGCTTGGGGGGTTTGGTAGAGACCCAGTACTTC

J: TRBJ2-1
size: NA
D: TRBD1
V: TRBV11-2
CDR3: CASSLLGTGGDEQFF
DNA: TGTGCCAGCAGCTTACTGGGGACAGGGGGGGATGAGCAGTTCTTC